This TCR beta chain appears in the sequencing data of a study of blood T cell repertoires in COVID-19. Study-wide context: There were acute and convalescent COVID-19 samples, and they came from the United States, Italy and Spain. PBMCs, B-cell-depleted T cells, or T cells provided the cDNA or gDNA that made up the material.

CDR1 and CDR2 from the germline V gene are LGHNA and YSLEER. Losses at the gene ends were 4 bases for V and 10 bases for J; bases not matched to a gene: 8. CDR3 length equals 14 residues. Original analysis: Reference gene primer amplification yielded estimated nucleated cell counts. Sequencing was performed with immunoSEQ multiplex PCR; in TCRdb, only in-frame clones are kept and a portion is missing. V, J and clone size derive from that table, while D and trimming were established from the DNA sequence. The data contain more than 300,000 clones, about 86% of them singletons. This clonotype was obtained from a woman aged 45-65 years with acute or convalescent COVID-19. The chain joins TRBV4-3 to TRBJ2-1; 9 bases map to TRBD2. Material for sequencing was peripheral blood. The CDR3, as DNA: TGCGCCAGCAGCCTTGCGGGAGGGGGCGGGGAGCAGTTCTTC. Its translation: CASSLAGGGGEQFF.